The TCR beta chain under discussion was sequenced for a study of T cells in Graves' hyperthyroidism and ophthalmopathy. Study results and limitations: Patients with ophthalmopathy were separated from those with stable hyperthyroidism by a 13 V-J model. Blood held most thyroid clonotypes expanded above 0.001 frequency.

The V and J ends lost 8 bases and 3 bases respectively, with 13 bases between them. Germline CDR1 and CDR2: MNHNS and SASEGT. This CDR3 is 13 amino acids long. At least ten counts were recorded for this clonotype. Its antigen is currently unknown. The investigators amplified TCR beta CDR3 regions from RNA transcripts. With the HTBI primer set, the TCR CDR3 went through a first round of RT-PCR. TCRdb reanalysed the multiplex PCR reads using MiXCR and keeps one entry per CDR3 protein. The sample holds about 520,000 distinct CDR3 sequences, approximately 25% seen once. This TCR was sampled from a woman aged 30 to 39 with Graves' ophthalmopathy. The rearrangement links TRBV6-1 to TRBJ1-1; no firm D call. The sequencing input was blood. CDR3 coding DNA: TGTGCCAGCCGTAGAACTTTGGACACTGAAGCTTTCTTT. It encodes CASRRTLDTEAFF.